These T cell receptor beta chains were read from a single sample in a study of beta chain features in type 1 diabetes. Libraries were prepared by immunoSEQ multiplex PCR; TCRdb keeps only in-frame clonotypes and omits some of them. The sample holds some 270,000 clones, about 11% seen once. Sequencing input: naive CD4+ T cells from blood. The receptors were gathered from a man aged 25-45 years with type 1 diabetes. CDR3s include the opening cysteine and the closing phenylalanine or tryptophan. D genes are given only for firm matches. Expanded clones are given a class, and other clones once, few, many or no size at all.

D gene | J gene | V gene | clone size | CDR3 DNA | CDR3 protein
TRBD1 | TRBJ2-5 | TRBV11-2 | NA | TGTGCCAGCAGCCGGGACAGGGAAGAGACCCAGTACTTC | CASSRDREETQYF
NA | TRBJ1-1 | TRBV11-2 | few | TGTGCCAGCAGCCGGGGGGGACCAGCTTTCTTT | CASSRGGPAFF
NA | TRBJ1-6 | TRBV25-1 | NA | TGTGCCAGCAGTTGGCAGGGAAATTCACCCCTCCACTTT | CASSWQGNSPLHF
NA | TRBJ2-1 | TRBV6-6 | few | TGTGCCACCCAATCAGGGGGGCCATCCTACAATGAGCAGTTCTTC | CATQSGGPSYNEQFF
NA | TRBJ1-1 | TRBV7-3 | NA | TGTGCCAGCAGCTGGGGGCCGAACACTGAAGCTTTCTTT | CASSWGPNTEAFF
NA | TRBJ1-2 | TRBV4-1 | NA | TGCGCCAGCAGCCACGATACAGGGATCTATGGCTACACCTTC | CASSHDTGIYGYTF
TRBD2 | TRBJ2-3 | TRBV4-3 | NA | TGCGCCAGCAGCCAAGAACTAGCGGGGGGTTATACGCAGTATTTT | CASSQELAGGYTQYF
NA | TRBJ2-7 | TRBV18 | few | TGTGCCAGCTCACCCGGGGGGCCGCGCGAGCAGTACTTC | CASSPGGPREQYF
TRBD1 | TRBJ1-1 | TRBV18 | NA | TGTGCCAGCTCACCTCGACAGGGTGGGAACACTGAAGCTTTCTTT | CASSPRQGGNTEAFF
NA | TRBJ2-3 | TRBV5-6 | few | TGTGCCAGCATCTCGAGGGGGGGCCCCTCAGATACGCAGTATTTT | CASISRGGPSDTQYF
TRBD2 | TRBJ2-7 | TRBV7-2 | few | TGTGCCAGCACCTTCACCGGAGCGGGGCTGCGGGAGCAGTACTTC | CASTFTGAGLREQYF
TRBD1 | TRBJ1-1 | TRBV2 | NA | TGTGCCAGCACCCGGGACAGCACTGAAGCTTTCTTT | CASTRDSTEAFF
TRBD1 | TRBJ1-2 | TRBV5-6 | few | TGTGCCAGCAGCTGGGCTATGGGGACAGCTAACTATGGCTACACCTTC | CASSWAMGTANYGYTF
NA | TRBJ2-7 | TRBV7-2 | NA | TGTGCCAGCAGCTTGACAGGAGGTCCTCTCGAGCAGTACTTC | CASSLTGGPLEQYF
TRBD1 | TRBJ2-1 | TRBV18 | few | TGTGCCAGCTCACCAAGTACAGGGGGCAATGAGCAGTTCTTC | CASSPSTGGNEQFF
NA | TRBJ2-7 | TRBV19 | few | TGTGCCAGTAGTAGAGGGGACTGGGAGGAGCAGTACTTC | CASSRGDWEEQYF
TRBD1 | TRBJ1-1 | TRBV7-3 | NA | TGTGCCAGCAGCCTGACAGGGGACACTGAAGCTTTCTTT | CASSLTGDTEAFF
TRBD1 | TRBJ2-2 | TRBV18 | NA | TGTGCCAGCTCACCGGACAGGGGAGACACCGGGGAGCTGTTTTTT | CASSPDRGDTGELFF
NA | TRBJ1-4 | TRBV25-1 | few | TGTGCCAGCAGTGTCTTGGCGGGTAATGAAAAACTGTTTTTT | CASSVLAGNEKLFF
TRBD2 | TRBJ2-5 | TRBV9 | NA | TGTGCCAGCAGCGTAGGGTCCAGCGGGGAGAGAGAGACCCAGTACTTC | CASSVGSSGERETQYF
NA | TRBJ2-1 | TRBV5-1 | few | TGCGCCAGCAGCCCGGGACAAATCTCCTACAATGAGCAGTTCTTC | CASSPGQISYNEQFF
TRBD2 | TRBJ2-3 | TRBV10-3 | few | TGTGCCATCAAACGAGCGGGGCTCACGGATACGCAGTATTTT | CAIKRAGLTDTQYF
TRBD2 | TRBJ2-5 | TRBV7-8 | NA | TGTGCCAGCAGCTTGGAAAGACTAGCGTGGGAGACCCAGTACTTC | CASSLERLAWETQYF
NA | TRBJ1-5 | TRBV4-1 | NA | TGCGCCAGCAGCCAAGATCGGTCCGCCGAGACCCAGCATTTT | CASSQDRSAETQHF
NA | TRBJ2-3 | TRBV5-1 | few | TGCGCCAGCAGCTTGGGAGAATCCACAGATACGCAGTATTTT | CASSLGESTDTQYF
NA | TRBJ1-5 | TRBV4-2 | NA | TGTGCCAGCAGCCAAGAGGGCCAGGGTGAGTTAGCCCAGCATTTT | CASSQEGQGELAQHF
NA | TRBJ1-6 | TRBV4-3 | few | TGCGCCAGCAGCCAAGTTAACAGGGTGGGGTCTTCACCCCTCCACTTT | CASSQVNRVGSSPLHF
NA | TRBJ1-6 | TRBV25-1 | NA | TGTGCCAGCAGTGTCCAGGGTAATTCACCCCTCCACTTT | CASSVQGNSPLHF
NA | TRBJ1-3 | TRBV2 | NA | TGTGCCAGCACCCTAATTGGGGCGCCTGGAAACACCATATATTTT | CASTLIGAPGNTIYF
TRBD2 | TRBJ2-7 | TRBV19 | NA | TGTGCCAGTAGTGGCGTGGGAGGGTCCTACGAGCAGTACTTC | CASSGVGGSYEQYF
TRBD2 | TRBJ2-5 | TRBV9 | NA | TGTGCCAGCAGCGTAGATCTAGCGGGGATTGGGACCCAGTACTTC | CASSVDLAGIGTQYF
TRBD1 | TRBJ1-1 | TRBV11-2 | NA | TGTGCCAGCAGCCTGACAGGGGTCGGCACTGAAGCTTTCTTT | CASSLTGVGTEAFF
NA | TRBJ2-7 | TRBV2 | NA | TGTGCCAGCAGTGAAGTTTCGTACGAGCAGTACTTC | CASSEVSYEQYF
TRBD1 | TRBJ1-1 | TRBV7-8 | NA | TGTGCCAGCAGCTTAGCGCATGGACAGGGCTGGACTGAAGCTTTCTTT | CASSLAHGQGWTEAFF
TRBD2 | TRBJ2-7 | TRBV28 | NA | TGTGCCAGCAGTTCCGGGACTAGCGGGGGCTACGAGCAGTACTTC | CASSSGTSGGYEQYF
NA | TRBJ1-4 | TRBV2 | NA | TGTGCCAGCTCCTGGGGCCAGACTAATGAAAAACTGTTTTTT | CASSWGQTNEKLFF
TRBD2 | TRBJ2-1 | TRBV7-3 | few | TGTGCCAGCAGCTTCGGCGGGGGGGCCTGGAATGAGCAGTTCTTC | CASSFGGGAWNEQFF
NA | TRBJ2-7 | TRBV19 | few | TGTGCCAGTAGGCCACGGGCGGGGAACGAGCAGTACTTC | CASRPRAGNEQYF
NA | TRBJ2-2 | TRBV7-6 | NA | TGTGCCAGCAGCTTAAACAGGGACACCGGGGAGCTGTTTTTT | CASSLNRDTGELFF
NA | TRBJ2-3 | TRBV15 | NA | TGTGCCACCAGCAGATCCCTCACAGATACGCAGTATTTT | CATSRSLTDTQYF
TRBD1 | TRBJ2-7 | TRBV7-9 | NA | TGTGCCAGCAGCAGGGGACAGCGGAGATCTGAGCAGTACTTC | CASSRGQRRSEQYF
TRBD1 | TRBJ2-3 | TRBV7-9 | NA | TGTGCCAGCACCAAAAGACAGGGCACGGGGGATACGCAGTATTTT | CASTKRQGTGDTQYF
NA | TRBJ2-7 | TRBV7-2 | NA | TGTGCCAGCAGCTCGAATGGAGTTCGCTTCGACGAGCAGTACTTC | CASSSNGVRFDEQYF
TRBD1 | TRBJ2-2 | TRBV4-3 | NA | TGCGCCAGCAGCCAGGATACTAGACAGGGTAGCGGGGAGCTGTTTTTT | CASSQDTRQGSGELFF
NA | TRBJ2-5 | TRBV6-6 | few | TGTGCCAGCAGTTACTCAATCCGGACCCAGTACTTC | CASSYSIRTQYF
NA | TRBJ1-5 | TRBV28 | NA | TGTGCCAGCAGTGACAGAGAGTCAGGGGATCAGCCCCAGCATTTT | CASSDRESGDQPQHF
NA | TRBJ2-7 | TRBV19 | few | TGTGCCAGTACCGACTGGTACGAGCAGTACTTC | CASTDWYEQYF
NA | TRBJ1-4 | TRBV5-1 | few | TGCGCCAGCAGCTCAAGAGACAGTCTTAATGAAAAACTGTTTTTT | CASSSRDSLNEKLFF
NA | TRBJ2-7 | TRBV5-1 | few | TGCGCCAGCAGCTTGGACGGTTACTACGAGCAGTACTTC | CASSLDGYYEQYF